The clone carrying this T cell receptor (beta chain) occurred many times. The antigen remains unidentified. These data come from a study of T cells in Graves' hyperthyroidism and ophthalmopathy. V was clipped by 2 bases and J by 7 bases, with 15 bases between them. This CDR3 region has 15 residues. CDR1 is SNHLY, CDR2 FYNNEI, per germline. General study findings and limits: Ophthalmopathy prediction by the model preceded onset by a median approximately six months.

TCR beta CDR3 regions were amplified from RNA transcripts. The HTBI set primed first-round TCR CDR3 RT-PCR. In TCRdb, the multiplex PCR reads were re-called with MiXCR into one record per CDR3 protein. Here the sample spans 660,000 or so distinct CDR3 sequences, roughly 46% being singletons. This TCR came from an adult man with Graves' disease, either hyperthyroidism or ophthalmopathy (not recorded which). Source material: peripheral blood or thyroid tissue (not recorded which). This sequence joins TRBV2 and TRBJ1-5, with D possibly being TRBD1 (5 bases). DNA for the CDR3: TGTGCCAGCAGTGAAATGGGGGGACGGGGGCAGCCCCAGCATTTT. It specifies CASSEMGGRGQPQHF.